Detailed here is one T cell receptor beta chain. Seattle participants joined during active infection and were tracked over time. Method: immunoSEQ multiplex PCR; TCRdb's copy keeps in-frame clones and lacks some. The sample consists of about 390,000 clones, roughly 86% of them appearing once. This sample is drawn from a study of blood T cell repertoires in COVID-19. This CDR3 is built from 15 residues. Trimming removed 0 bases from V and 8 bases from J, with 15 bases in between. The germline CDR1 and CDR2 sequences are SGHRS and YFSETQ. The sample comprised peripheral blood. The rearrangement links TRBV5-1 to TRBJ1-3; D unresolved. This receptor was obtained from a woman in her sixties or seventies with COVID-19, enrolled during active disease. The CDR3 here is CASSLAGPSRDTIYF. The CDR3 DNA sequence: TGCGCCAGCAGCTTGGCCGGCCCCTCACGGGACACCATATATTTT.